This is a list of T cell receptor beta chains from one sample in a study of cytomegalovirus exposure and HLA in healthy donors. Generated by immunoSEQ multiplex PCR, the TCRdb table keeps only in-frame clones and is missing some. The sample has 60,000 to 65,000 clones, 75% seen once. Sequencing input: PBMCs. All receptors derive from a woman aged 35 to 49 in good health and CMV-seropositive. CDR3s include the opening cysteine and the closing phenylalanine or tryptophan. Fields, in order: CDR3 protein, CDR3 DNA, D gene, clone size, V gene, J gene. D genes are given only for firm matches. Size is stated for part of the rows, as once, few or many counts, or as a class when the clone is expanded.

cdr3_aa: CATLGEGGSDEQFF
cdr3_nt: TGTGCCACCTTAGGGGAGGGGGGGTCTGATGAGCAGTTCTTC
d_call: NA
clone_size: NA
v_call: TRBV27
j_call: TRBJ2-1

cdr3_aa: CASSLRTESTDTQYF
cdr3_nt: TGCGCCAGCAGCCTCCGGACTGAAAGCACAGATACGCAGTATTTT
d_call: NA
clone_size: NA
v_call: TRBV4-1
j_call: TRBJ2-3

cdr3_aa: CASSFGTGGNTEAFF
cdr3_nt: TGTGCCAGCAGCTTCGGGACAGGGGGTAACACTGAAGCTTTCTTT
d_call: TRBD1
clone_size: NA
v_call: TRBV9
j_call: TRBJ1-1

cdr3_aa: CASRGAGRVGELFF
cdr3_nt: TGTGCCAGCAGAGGGGCAGGGCGCGTCGGGGAGCTGTTTTTT
d_call: NA
clone_size: NA
v_call: TRBV2
j_call: TRBJ2-2

cdr3_aa: CASSITGSGYTF
cdr3_nt: TGTGCCAGCAGTATAACAGGTAGTGGCTACACCTTC
d_call: NA
clone_size: NA
v_call: TRBV25-1
j_call: TRBJ1-2

cdr3_aa: CASSAGRRGERQAFF
cdr3_nt: TGTGCCAGCAGCGCGGGGCGGAGGGGCGAAAGACAAGCTTTCTTT
d_call: NA
clone_size: few
v_call: TRBV13
j_call: TRBJ1-1

cdr3_aa: CASSRRGQGGYNEQFF
cdr3_nt: TGCGCCAGCAGCCGCAGGGGACAGGGGGGTTACAATGAGCAGTTCTTC
d_call: TRBD1
clone_size: NA
v_call: TRBV4-3
j_call: TRBJ2-1

cdr3_aa: CASSLPGQGAYGYTF
cdr3_nt: TGTGCCAGCAGCTTACCCGGACAGGGTGCCTATGGCTACACCTTC
d_call: TRBD1
clone_size: NA
v_call: TRBV7-2
j_call: TRBJ1-2

cdr3_aa: CASSPRGGLLDGYTF
cdr3_nt: TGTGCCAGCAGTCCTCGGGGGGGTCTACTCGATGGCTACACCTTC
d_call: NA
clone_size: NA
v_call: TRBV27
j_call: TRBJ1-2

cdr3_aa: CASEARGSAYNEQFF
cdr3_nt: TGTGCCAGCGAAGCCAGGGGGTCAGCCTACAATGAGCAGTTCTTC
d_call: NA
clone_size: NA
v_call: TRBV21-1
j_call: TRBJ2-1

cdr3_aa: CASSSYGRGARNEQFF
cdr3_nt: TGTGCCAGCAGTAGTTATGGGCGGGGGGCGAGGAATGAGCAGTTCTTC
d_call: TRBD2
clone_size: once
v_call: TRBV27
j_call: TRBJ2-1

cdr3_aa: CASSSPDRGGQPQHF
cdr3_nt: TGTGCCAGCAGTTCACCCGACAGGGGAGGTCAGCCCCAGCATTTT
d_call: TRBD1
clone_size: few
v_call: TRBV28
j_call: TRBJ1-5

cdr3_aa: CASSIDDRARYEQYF
cdr3_nt: TGTGCCAGTAGTATAGATGACAGAGCCCGATACGAGCAGTACTTC
d_call: NA
clone_size: NA
v_call: TRBV19
j_call: TRBJ2-7

cdr3_aa: CAWSVVGTGGPGELFF
cdr3_nt: TGTGCCTGGAGTGTAGTTGGGACAGGGGGCCCCGGGGAGCTGTTTTTT
d_call: TRBD1
clone_size: NA
v_call: TRBV30
j_call: TRBJ2-2

cdr3_aa: CASSEARRGNEQFF
cdr3_nt: TGTGCCAGCAGTGAAGCGCGAAGGGGGAATGAGCAGTTCTTC
d_call: NA
clone_size: NA
v_call: TRBV2
j_call: TRBJ2-1

cdr3_aa: CAIRGLASSYNEQFF
cdr3_nt: TGTGCCATCAGGGGACTAGCCAGCTCCTACAATGAGCAGTTCTTC
d_call: TRBD2
clone_size: NA
v_call: TRBV10-3
j_call: TRBJ2-1